These T cell receptor beta chains were read from a single sample in a study of circulating CD8 cells and anti-PD-1 response in melanoma. One entry per CDR3 protein results from TCRdb running MiXCR on the reads. The profile shows around 1,000 distinct CDR3 sequences, around 8.9% of them singletons. The sequences come from CD8+ T cells from PBMCs, collected at baseline or after one month of anti-PD-1 therapy (not recorded which). The receptors originated from a human donor with melanoma. Each CDR3 is given with its conserved first and last residue. Fields, in order: J gene, clone size, V gene, D gene, CDR3 protein, CDR3 DNA. A D gene is named only where the DNA matches it firmly. Clone size appears in some rows only: once, few, many, or a class for an expanded clone.

>TRBJ2-1|medium-sized|TRBV19|TRBD2
CASSQGLAGGNEQFF
TGTGCCAGTAGTCAAGGACTAGCGGGGGGCAATGAGCAGTTCTTC
>TRBJ2-5|medium-sized|TRBV29-1|NA
CSVWTTGETQYF
TGCAGCGTCTGGACGACGGGAGAGACCCAGTACTTC
>TRBJ2-1|large|TRBV25-1|TRBD1
CASSWTGPGEQFF
TGTGCCAGCAGTTGGACAGGTCCAGGTGAGCAGTTCTTC
>TRBJ2-7|large|TRBV28|NA
CASRDRLGPYEQYF
TGTGCCAGCAGAGACCGCTTGGGGCCCTACGAGCAGTACTTC
>TRBJ2-7|large|TRBV28|TRBD1
CASTRDRGDEQYF
TGTGCCAGCACCCGGGACAGGGGCGACGAGCAGTACTTC
>TRBJ2-1|large|TRBV18|TRBD2
CASSPIRVAGSYNEQFF
TGTGCCAGCTCACCGATCCGGGTAGCGGGTTCGTACAATGAGCAGTTCTTC
>TRBJ2-3|large|TRBV9|TRBD2
CASSVIAGEYTDTQYF
TGTGCCAGCAGCGTAATAGCGGGGGAGTACACAGATACGCAGTATTTT
>TRBJ2-1|large|TRBV7-3|TRBD1
CASSLGQGALNEQFF
TGTGCCAGCAGCTTAGGCCAGGGGGCGCTCAATGAGCAGTTCTTC
>TRBJ2-7|medium-sized|TRBV28|NA
CASSPGGPEQYF
TGTGCCAGCAGTCCCGGGGGGCCCGAGCAGTACTTC
>TRBJ2-3|NA|TRBV7-2|NA
CASSFSGGTDTQYF
TGTGCCAGCAGCTTTTCGGGCGGCACAGATACGCAGTATTTT
>TRBJ2-2|medium-sized|TRBV19|NA
CASTNRVPTGELFF
TGTGCCAGTACCAACAGGGTCCCCACCGGGGAGCTGTTTTTT
>TRBJ2-5|medium-sized|TRBV4-2|NA
CASSRREQLGETQYF
TGTGCCAGCAGCCGGAGGGAGCAGCTGGGAGAGACCCAGTACTTC
>TRBJ2-5|medium-sized|TRBV29-1|TRBD1
CSVEDQDRMGETQYF
TGCAGCGTTGAAGATCAGGACAGGATGGGAGAGACCCAGTACTTC
>TRBJ1-1|medium-sized|TRBV19|TRBD1
CALRGQGDTEAFF
TGTGCCCTCCGGGGACAGGGGGACACTGAAGCTTTCTTT
>TRBJ1-5|medium-sized|TRBV19|NA
CASRLGPQHF
TGTGCCAGCCGCCTCGGGCCCCAGCATTTT
>TRBJ2-3|medium-sized|TRBV7-9|NA
CASSLIGNTDTQYF
TGTGCCAGCAGCTTGATCGGGAACACAGATACGCAGTATTTT
>TRBJ1-1|medium-sized|TRBV19|NA
CASSIYGNTEAFF
TGTGCCAGTAGTATCTACGGGAACACTGAAGCTTTCTTT
>TRBJ2-2|few|TRBV5-6|NA
CASSPSFTGELFF
TGTGCCAGCAGCCCAAGTTTCACCGGGGAGCTGTTTTTT
>TRBJ2-5|large|TRBV2|TRBD1
CASSDRDSQETQYF
TGTGCCAGCAGTGACCGGGACAGCCAAGAGACCCAGTACTTC
>TRBJ1-1|NA|TRBV19|TRBD1
CASSGRTGGNTEAFF
TGTGCCAGTAGTGGAAGGACAGGGGGGAACACTGAAGCTTTCTTT
>TRBJ2-3|large|TRBV2|NA
CASSDQDTQYF
TGTGCCAGCAGCGATCAGGATACGCAGTATTTT
>TRBJ2-7|few|TRBV19|TRBD1
CASRITGDLSYEQYF
TGTGCCAGTAGAATCACAGGGGACCTCTCCTACGAGCAGTACTTC